One sample yielded the 9 T cell receptor beta chains listed below, sequenced in a study of Tregs in tolerant kidney transplant recipients. The assay was immunoSEQ multiplex PCR, and TCRdb's table has in-frame clones only and misses some. This sample has under 85,000 clones, with about 89% found just once. The sequences come from CD4+ T cells from blood, collected before the transplant. These receptors were collected from a human donor who received a combined kidney and bone marrow transplant.

This chain joins TRBV11-2 and TRBJ2-2; 11 nucleotides match TRBD2. CDR3 length equals 19 residues. V trimming: 2 bases; J trimming: 5 bases; junction bases outside the gene matches: 13. Germline lookup yields CDR1 SGHAT and CDR2 FQNNGV. As DNA, the CDR3 is TGTGCCAGCAGCTTACGAATGACTAGCGGGAATGGTTTGACCGGGGAGCTGTTTTTT. Residues: CASSLRMTSGNGLTGELFF.

The rearrangement uses TRBV27 and TRBJ2-5, with 11 bases identical to TRBD2. The CDR3 extends over 16 amino acids. V shed 3 bases, J shed 4 bases, and the junction held 7 bases outside the gene matches. The germline V gene encodes CDR1 MNHEY and CDR2 SMNVEV (reference sequence). The CDR3 DNA follows: TGTGCCAGCAGTTTGATTAGCGGGAGGGCCCTAGAGACCCAGTACTTC. Amino acid sequence: CASSLISGRALETQYF.

The CDR3: CARSARRSTDTQYF. The DNA of the CDR3 is TGTGCCAGAAGCGCCCGTAGAAGCACAGATACGCAGTATTTT. V and J are TRBV5-3 and TRBJ2-3, with D unresolved. TRBV5-3 is known as an ORF, though its function is uncertain. The CDR3 extends over 14 amino acids. V lost 4 bases to trimming and J lost 0 bases, with 9 bases between them.

V and J are TRBV28 and TRBJ2-7; 15 bases agree with TRBD2. V shed 5 bases, J shed 0 bases, and the junction held 5 bases outside the gene matches. Looked up from germline, CDR1 is MDHEN and CDR2 is SYDVKM. CDR3 length: 17 amino acids. The CDR3 DNA reads as TGTGCCAGCAGTGGGACTAGCGGGAGGCCCATCTCCTACGAGCAGTACTTC. Translating gives CASSGTSGRPISYEQYF.

The chain joins TRBV28 to TRBJ2-1; possible D gene TRBD2, 6 bases. V dropped 5 bases and J dropped 6 bases, with 26 bases sitting between them. CDR1 and CDR2 (germline): MDHEN, SYDVKM. The CDR3 loop spans 18 amino acids. Written as DNA, the CDR3 is TGTGCCAGCAGTCTGTTGGAGGGTAGCGGCCATTTAGGCAATGAGCAGTTCTTC. It specifies CASSLLEGSGHLGNEQFF.

The chain employs TRBV28 and TRBJ2-5, with TRBD1 identical over 9 bases. V trimming: 6 bases; J trimming: 4 bases; junction bases outside the gene matches: 6. The V gene's germline CDR1 is MDHEN and CDR2 SYDVKM. The CDR3 totals 14 residues. The CDR3, as DNA: TGTGCCAGCAGCTCCGGACAGGGGCGAGAGACCCAGTACTTC. Translated, it gives CASSSGQGRETQYF.

This chain joins TRBV2 and TRBJ1-4, with a tentative D call TRBD1 (6 bases). V lost 4 bases and J 1 base, leaving 10 bases between the germline ends. Germline V gene lookup returns CDR1 SNHLY and CDR2 FYNNEI. There are 15 residues in the CDR3. This CDR3 reads CASSASTGTNEKLFF. The CDR3 DNA reads as TGTGCCAGCAGTGCATCGACAGGAACTAATGAAAAACTGTTTTTT.

J is TRBJ1-2 and V is TRBV5-1, with a tentative D call TRBD1 (5 bases). Trimming shortened V by 0 bases and J by 5 bases, and 8 bases separated the two germline ends. This CDR3 contains 13 residues. Germline CDR1 is SGHRS and CDR2 is YFSETQ. Here the CDR3 DNA reads TGCGCCAGCAGCTTGGTCGCAGGGTATGGCTACACCTTC. Amino acid sequence: CASSLVAGYGYTF. Together with reference TRBV5-1 and TRBJ1-2, the CDR3 gives the full variable domain: KAGVTQTPRYLIKTRGQQVTLSCSPISGHRSVSWYQQTPGQGLQFLFEYFSETQRNKGNFPGRFSGRQFSNSRSEMNVSTLELGDSALYLCASSLVAGYGYTFGSGTRLTVV.

The V and J genes are TRBV7-8 and TRBJ2-2, with 11 bases aligning to TRBD2. The CDR3 extends over 16 amino acids. V shed 6 bases, J shed 3 bases, and the junction held 6 bases outside the gene matches. Germline V gives CDR1 SGHVS, CDR2 FQNEAQ. CDR3 bases: TGTGCCAGCAGATATAGCGGGAGGGCCTACACCGGGGAGCTGTTTTTT. The encoded protein is CASRYSGRAYTGELFF.